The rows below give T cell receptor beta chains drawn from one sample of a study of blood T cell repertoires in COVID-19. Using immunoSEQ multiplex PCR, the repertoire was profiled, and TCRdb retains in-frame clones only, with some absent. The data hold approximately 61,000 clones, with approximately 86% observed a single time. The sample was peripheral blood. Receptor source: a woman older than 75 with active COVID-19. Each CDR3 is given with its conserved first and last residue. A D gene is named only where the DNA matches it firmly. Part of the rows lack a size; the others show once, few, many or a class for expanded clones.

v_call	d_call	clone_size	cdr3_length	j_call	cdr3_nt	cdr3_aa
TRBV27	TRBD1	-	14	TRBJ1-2	TGTGCCAGCAGTTATAGCAGGGGGGACTATGGCTACACCTTC	CASSYSRGDYGYTF
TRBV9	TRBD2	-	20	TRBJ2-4	TGTGCCAGCAGCCCAAGCGGGGGTAGCGGGGGCCTTATAGCCAAAAACATTCAGTACTTC	CASSPSGGSGGLIAKNIQYF
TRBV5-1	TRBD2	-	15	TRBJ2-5	TGCGCCAGCACCTTCGCCGGGACTAGCGAAGAGACCCAGTACTTC	CASTFAGTSEETQYF
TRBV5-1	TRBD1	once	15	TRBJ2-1	TGCGCCAGCAGCGCCGCGGGACAGGGTCTCAATGAGCAGTTCTTC	CASSAAGQGLNEQFF
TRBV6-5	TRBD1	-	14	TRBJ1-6	TGTGCCAGCCGAAGGACAGGACCTAATTCACCCCTCCACTTT	CASRRTGPNSPLHF
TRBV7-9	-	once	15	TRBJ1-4	TGTGCCAGCAGCTCACGACAGGCAACTAATGAAAAACTGTTTTTT	CASSSRQATNEKLFF
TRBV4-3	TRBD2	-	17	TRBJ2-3	TGCGCCAGCAGCCAAGCAACTAGCGGGGGGGCCCCGGATACGCAGTATTTT	CASSQATSGGAPDTQYF
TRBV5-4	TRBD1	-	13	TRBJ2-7	TGTGCCAGCAGCCCGGAGACAGGGGGGAAGCAGTACTTC	CASSPETGGKQYF
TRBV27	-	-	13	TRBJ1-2	TGTGCCAGCAGTTTATTAAGGGGCTATGGCTACACCTTC	CASSLLRGYGYTF
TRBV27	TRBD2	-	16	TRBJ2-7	TGTGCCAGCAGTTACCTACTAGCGGGGGGTTTCTACGAGCAGTACTTC	CASSYLLAGGFYEQYF
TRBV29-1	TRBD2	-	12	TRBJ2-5	TGCAGCGGCTTAGCGGGGGTGGAGACCCAGTACTTC	CSGLAGVETQYF
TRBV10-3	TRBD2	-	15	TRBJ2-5	TGTGCCATCAGGGACCCCCGGGCGGGGGGGGAGACCCAGTACTTC	CAIRDPRAGGETQYF
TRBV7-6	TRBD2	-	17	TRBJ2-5	TGTGCCAGCAGCCCGACTAGCGGGGGGGCCGTAGGAGAGACCCAGTACTTC	CASSPTSGGAVGETQYF
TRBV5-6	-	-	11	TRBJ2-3	TGTGCCAGCAGCCGACTAGGGGCGCAGTATTTT	CASSRLGAQYF
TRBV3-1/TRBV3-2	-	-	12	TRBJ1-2	TGTGCCAGCAGCCACGGAGACCGGGGTCACACCTTC	CASSHGDRGHTF
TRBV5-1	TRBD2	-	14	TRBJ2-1	TGCGCCAGCAACCCGGGGGGGAGAATCAATGAGCAGTTCTTC	CASNPGGRINEQFF
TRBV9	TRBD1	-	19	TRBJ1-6	TGTGCCAGCAGCGCGGGGACAGGGGAGGCTTGGGTCTTGGATTCACCCCTCCACTTT	CASSAGTGEAWVLDSPLHF
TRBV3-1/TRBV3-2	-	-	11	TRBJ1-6	TGTGCCAGCAGTCTCGGACACGTGCGGAACTTT	CASSLGHVRNF
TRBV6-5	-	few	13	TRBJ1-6	TGTGCCAGCAGGGGACACTATAATTCACCCCTCCACTTT	CASRGHYNSPLHF
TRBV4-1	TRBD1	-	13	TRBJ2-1	TGCGCCAGCACCCGACAGGGGGGAAATGAGCAGTTCTTC	CASTRQGGNEQFF
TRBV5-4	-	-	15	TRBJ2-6	TGTGCCAGCAGCCAACTAGCTTCGGGGGCCAACGTCCTGACTTTC	CASSQLASGANVLTF
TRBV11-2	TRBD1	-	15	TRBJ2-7	TGTGCCAGCAGCTTAGGTTGGTCAGGGGGCGACGAGCAGTACTTC	CASSLGWSGGDEQYF
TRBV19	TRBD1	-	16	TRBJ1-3	TGTGCCAGTAGTATAGAAGGGACAGGGGTAGGAAACACCATATATTTT	CASSIEGTGVGNTIYF
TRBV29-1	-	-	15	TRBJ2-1	TGCAGCGTTGAAGTTCTAGCGGTGGGGGCAGATGAGCAGTTCTTC	CSVEVLAVGADEQFF
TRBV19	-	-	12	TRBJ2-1	TGTGCCAGTAAGGGGTATCACAATGAGCAGTTCTTC	CASKGYHNEQFF
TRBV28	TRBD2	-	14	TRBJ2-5	TGTGCCAGCAGCCTACTAGCGGCCGAAGAGACCCAGTACTTC	CASSLLAAEETQYF
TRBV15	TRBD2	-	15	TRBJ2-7	TGTGCCACCAGCACTACTAGCGGGAGCTCCTACGAGCAGTACTTC	CATSTTSGSSYEQYF
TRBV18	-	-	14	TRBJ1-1	TGTGCCAGCTCACCGCGAGGGCACAACACTGAAGCTTTCTTT	CASSPRGHNTEAFF
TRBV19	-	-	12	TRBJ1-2	TGTGCCAGTAGTAGGGAGGGCTATGGCTACACCTTC	CASSREGYGYTF
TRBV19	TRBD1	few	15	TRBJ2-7	TGTGCCAGTAGTGTCGGAGGACAGGGAACCTACGAGCAGTACTTC	CASSVGGQGTYEQYF
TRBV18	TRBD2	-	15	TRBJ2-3	TGTGCCAGCTCATTCTCTAGCGGCCTCACAGATACGCAGTATTTT	CASSFSSGLTDTQYF
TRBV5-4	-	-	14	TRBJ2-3	TGTGCCAGCAGCTCGTATCGCGGGTTTGATACGCAGTATTTT	CASSSYRGFDTQYF
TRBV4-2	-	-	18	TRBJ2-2	TGTGCCAGCAGCCAAGAACCTGGGGGCCATCAGACCACCGGGGAGCTGTTTTTT	CASSQEPGGHQTTGELFF
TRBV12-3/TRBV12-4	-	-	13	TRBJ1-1	TGTGCCAGCAGTTTCTCCAGGGTGGGGGGTACTTTCTTT	CASSFSRVGGTFF
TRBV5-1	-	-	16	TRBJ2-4	TGCGCCAGCACCCGGTCTCACGGTAACGGAGATAGCATTCAGTACTTC	CASTRSHGNGDSIQYF
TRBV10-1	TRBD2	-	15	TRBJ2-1	TGCGCCAGCAGAGTTAGCGGGGCCACCTACAATGAGCAGTTCTTC	CASRVSGATYNEQFF
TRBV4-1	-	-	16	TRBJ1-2	TGCGCCAGCAGCCAAGGCCCGATAGGAGGGATCTATGGCTACACCTTC	CASSQGPIGGIYGYTF
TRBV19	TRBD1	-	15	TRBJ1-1	TGTGCCAGTAGTAGCCCTAGGGGGCAGAACACTGAAGCTTTCTTT	CASSSPRGQNTEAFF
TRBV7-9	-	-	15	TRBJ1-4	TGTGCCAGCACCGCTTCGGGGGGAGGGGGAGAAAAACTGTTTTTT	CASTASGGGGEKLFF
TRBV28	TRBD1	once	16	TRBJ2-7	TGTGCCAGCAGTTCAACCGGGACAGGGTCCTCCTACGAGCAGTACTTC	CASSSTGTGSSYEQYF
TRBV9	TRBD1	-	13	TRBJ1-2	TGTGCCAGCAGCCTGACAGGGGGCGTTGGCTACACCTTC	CASSLTGGVGYTF
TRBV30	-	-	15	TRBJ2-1	TGTGCCTGGAGTTTAGAACTGTTCCTCTACAATGAGCAGTTCTTC	CAWSLELFLYNEQFF
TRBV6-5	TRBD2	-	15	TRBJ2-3	TGTGCCAGCAGTTATAGGCGGGGGGGCGGGGATACGCAGTATTTT	CASSYRRGGGDTQYF
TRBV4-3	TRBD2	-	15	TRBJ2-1	TGCGCCAGCAACTCACTAGCGGGGGGGCCTGGTGAGCAGTTCTTC	CASNSLAGGPGEQFF
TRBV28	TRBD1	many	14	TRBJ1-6	TGTGCCAGCAGTTCGGGACAGGAGAATTCACCCCTCCACTTT	CASSSGQENSPLHF
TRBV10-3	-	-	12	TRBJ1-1	TGTGCCATCAGTGTAACAGGCCTTGAAGCTTTCTTT	CAISVTGLEAFF